Detailed here is one T cell receptor (beta chain). Germline lookup yields CDR1 SGDLS and CDR2 YYNGEE. CDR3 length: 14 residues. Deletions cut 2 bases from V and 5 bases from J, with 10 bases between. Generated by immunoSEQ multiplex PCR, the TCRdb table keeps only in-frame clones and is missing some. The data contain 55,000 to 75,000 clones, over 85% of them singletons. These data belong to a study of technical replicates of blood from several donors. V usage is TRBV9 and J usage is TRBJ1-4; D possibly corresponds to TRBD1 (5 bases). The TCR was taken from a human donor in good health. Some clones in this sample may be carry-over from other donors' samples. Source material: PBMCs. The CDR3 DNA reads as TGTGCCAGCAGCGTTCAGGGAGGGAATGAAAAACTGTTTTTT. Translation: CASSVQGGNEKLFF.